The clone carrying this T cell receptor beta chain was counted once. Its specificity is not known. This sample stems from a study of vaccination and CD4 T cells after COVID-19. The assay that was used to sequence DNA from cultured CD4+ T cells was the Oncomine TCR Beta short-read assay. Using its own MiXCR run on the PCR reads, TCRdb lists one record per CDR3 protein. The sample contains roughly 17,000 distinct CDR3 sequences, less than 70% of which appear only once. Per the germline V gene, CDR1 is KGHSH and CDR2 is LQKENI. The CDR3 spans 14 residues. Deletions cut 1 base from V and 2 bases from J, with 9 bases between. Documented treatment: roughly 10-day PBMC culture with coronavirus spike peptide pools or control peptides (ViraFEST assay).

This chain links TRBV18 with TRBJ2-7; D gene uncertain. Source material: CD4+ T cells from blood, cultured in vitro. The origin of this receptor is a human donor who had recovered from COVID-19. CDR3 residues: CASSPLDGPYEQYF. DNA for the CDR3: TGTGCCAGCTCACCACTGGACGGACCCTACGAGCAGTACTTC.